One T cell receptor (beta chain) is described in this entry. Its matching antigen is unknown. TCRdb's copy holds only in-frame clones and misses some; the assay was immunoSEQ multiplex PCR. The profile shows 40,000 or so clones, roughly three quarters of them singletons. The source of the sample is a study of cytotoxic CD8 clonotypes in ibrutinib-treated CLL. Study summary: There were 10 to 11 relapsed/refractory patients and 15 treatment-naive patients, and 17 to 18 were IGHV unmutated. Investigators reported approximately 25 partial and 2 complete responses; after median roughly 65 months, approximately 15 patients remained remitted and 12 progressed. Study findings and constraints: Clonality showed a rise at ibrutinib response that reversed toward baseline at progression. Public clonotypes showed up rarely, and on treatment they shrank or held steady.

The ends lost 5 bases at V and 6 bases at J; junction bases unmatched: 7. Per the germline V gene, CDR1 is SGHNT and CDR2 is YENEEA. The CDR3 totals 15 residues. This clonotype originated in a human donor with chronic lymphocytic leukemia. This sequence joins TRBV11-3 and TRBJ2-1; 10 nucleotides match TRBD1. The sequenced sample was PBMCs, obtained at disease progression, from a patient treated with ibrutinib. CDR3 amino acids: CASSPRQGASNEQFF. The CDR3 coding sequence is TGTGCCAGCAGCCCTCGACAGGGGGCCTCCAATGAGCAGTTCTTC.